This T cell receptor beta chain comes out of a study of blood T cell repertoires in COVID-19 (TCRdb year 2020). Regarding the complete study: Samples from collaborators originated in the United States, Italy and Spain and spanned both the acute and convalescent phases of COVID-19. Where HLA class I and class II types were available, the types were taken from metadata supplied by the sample provider, not from assay-based typing. The dataset comprised deeply sampled blood TCRbeta repertoires from subjects exposed to, actively infected with, or recovered from COVID-19. The prospective study material was composed of cDNA or gDNA derived from T cells, B-cell-depleted T cells, or PBMCs. Samples came from the ongoing ImmuneRACE study (first 160 participants) plus 1,254 subjects from 6 global collaborators. The repertoires were released in a freely available public database meant as a resource for research on the immune response to SARS-CoV-2. Nearly every sample came with metadata listing a de-identified subject ID, COVID-19 status, age in years and sex. General conclusions and limits of the study: The quantity of clinical and demographic metadata differed by source and by participant and was supplied without curation.

This clone was seen just once. Its binding antigen is unknown. No much larger clonotype is one base removed from it; base qualities were not supplied. V is reduced by 1 base and J by 4 bases, leaving a spacing of 5 bases between them. The CDR3 spans 13 residues, from the cysteine through the phenylalanine. Only CDR3 DNA is held: 39 bases, read in frame from base 1. For CDR1 and CDR2, the germline V gene lists LGHNA and YSLEER. The immunoSEQ Assay, a bias-controlled multiplex PCR, was used to amplify TCRbeta CDR3 regions from genomic DNA. The published analysis was carried out like this. The number of nucleated cells in each sample was estimated from the amplification of reference gene primers within the assay. To quantify the absolute abundance of each unique TCRbeta CDR3 rearrangement, sequence reads were collapsed and filtered. For each sample, productive Simpson clonality was calculated as the square root of Simpson's diversity index across productive rearrangements. TCRdb stores this immuneACCESS table with in-frame sequences only. Part of the clones is absent; in the studies checked, under half of the shortfall reflects unresolved V genes, and no reason is known for the rest. The V and J calls and the clone size are those of that table, but D and trimming were determined from the DNA. The sample table contains approximately 300,000 clones; only one count was recorded for 85% of them. The top ten constitute about 1.9% of the sample.

In the prospective study, participants were roughly 18 to 100 years old, resided in 24 geographic areas of the United States, and were enrolled through a virtual design. In the prospective study, cohorts were assigned on the basis of participant-reported clinical history obtained from a screening survey and a study questionnaire. Exposed participants were defined as having been in contact with someone with a PCR-confirmed or clinician-diagnosed COVID-19 case within 2 weeks of study entry. In the prospective study, whole blood, serum and a nasopharyngeal or oropharyngeal swab were collected from each participant by mobile phlebotomists. Prospective study participants could optionally give additional blood draws and questionnaires over a roughly 2-month period. Prospective study blood samples were shipped either frozen or at room temperature before DNA extraction.

The receptor chain draws on TRBV4-3 and TRBJ2-1; the D gene is not confidently resolved. The receptor comes from a woman in her 30s who had been exposed to COVID-19. The sample comprised PBMCs or T cells enriched from blood (not recorded which). This receptor carries the CDR3 CASSQGPYNEQFF. Here is the DNA: TGCGCCAGCAGCCAAGGTCCTTACAATGAGCAGTTCTTC.